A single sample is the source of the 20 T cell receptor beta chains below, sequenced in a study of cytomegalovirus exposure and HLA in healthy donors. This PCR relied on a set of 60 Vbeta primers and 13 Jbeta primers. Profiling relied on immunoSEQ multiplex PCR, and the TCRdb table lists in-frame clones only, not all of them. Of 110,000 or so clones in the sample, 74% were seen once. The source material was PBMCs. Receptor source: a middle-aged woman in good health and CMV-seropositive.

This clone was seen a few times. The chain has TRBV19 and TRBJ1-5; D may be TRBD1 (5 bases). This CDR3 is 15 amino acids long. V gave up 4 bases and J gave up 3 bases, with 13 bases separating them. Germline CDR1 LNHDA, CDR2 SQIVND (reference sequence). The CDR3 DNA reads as TGTGCCAGTAGTACGTGGACAAGGGTCAATCAGCCCCAGCATTTT. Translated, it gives CASSTWTRVNQPQHF.

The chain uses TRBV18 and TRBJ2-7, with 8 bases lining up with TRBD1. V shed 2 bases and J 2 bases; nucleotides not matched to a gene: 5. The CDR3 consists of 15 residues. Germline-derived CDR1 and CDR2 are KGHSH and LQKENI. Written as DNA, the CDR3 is TGTGCCAGCTCACCAAGCGGACAGGGCACCTACGAGCAGTACTTC. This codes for CASSPSGQGTYEQYF.

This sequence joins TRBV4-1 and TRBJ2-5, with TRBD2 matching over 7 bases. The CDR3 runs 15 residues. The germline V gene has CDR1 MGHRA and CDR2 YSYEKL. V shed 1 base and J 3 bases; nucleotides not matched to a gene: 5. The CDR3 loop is CASSQVGLGKETQYF. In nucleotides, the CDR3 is TGCGCCAGCAGCCAAGTTGGACTAGGGAAAGAGACCCAGTACTTC.

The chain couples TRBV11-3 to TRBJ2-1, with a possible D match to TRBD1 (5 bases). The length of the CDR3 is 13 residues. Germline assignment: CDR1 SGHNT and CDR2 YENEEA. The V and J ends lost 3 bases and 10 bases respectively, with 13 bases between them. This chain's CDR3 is CASSFERGREQFF. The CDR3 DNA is TGTGCCAGCAGCTTTGAAAGGGGTAGGGAGCAGTTCTTC.

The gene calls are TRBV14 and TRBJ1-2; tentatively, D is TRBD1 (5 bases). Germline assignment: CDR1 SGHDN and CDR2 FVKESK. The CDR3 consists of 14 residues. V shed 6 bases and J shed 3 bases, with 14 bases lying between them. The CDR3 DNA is TGTGCCAGCAGACCCCCAGGGTACGACTATGGCTACACCTTC. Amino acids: CASRPPGYDYGYTF.

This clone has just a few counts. CDR3 sequence reads: CASSASTGSYEQYF. The CDR3 DNA reads as TGCGCCAGCAGCGCGTCGACAGGGTCCTACGAGCAGTACTTC. This rearrangement joins TRBV5-1 to TRBJ2-7; 7 bases align to TRBD1. The CDR3 sequence is 14 residues long. Germline CDR1 and CDR2: SGHRS and YFSETQ. The junction had 5 bases not matched to a gene; V was cut back by 4 bases and J by 1 base.

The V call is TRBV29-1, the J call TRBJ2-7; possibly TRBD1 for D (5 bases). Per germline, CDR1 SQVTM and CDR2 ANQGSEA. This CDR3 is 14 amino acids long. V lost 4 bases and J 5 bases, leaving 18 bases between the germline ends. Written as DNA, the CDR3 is TGCAGCGTTGCGAGGACAACCAAGGCAGACGAGCAGTACTTC. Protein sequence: CSVARTTKADEQYF.

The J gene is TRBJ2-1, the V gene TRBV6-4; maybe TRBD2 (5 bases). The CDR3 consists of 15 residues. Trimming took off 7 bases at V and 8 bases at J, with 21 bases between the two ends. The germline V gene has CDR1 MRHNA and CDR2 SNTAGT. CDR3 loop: CASNPTPTSSDEQFF. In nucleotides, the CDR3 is TGTGCCAGCAACCCAACACCCACTAGTTCGGATGAGCAGTTCTTC.

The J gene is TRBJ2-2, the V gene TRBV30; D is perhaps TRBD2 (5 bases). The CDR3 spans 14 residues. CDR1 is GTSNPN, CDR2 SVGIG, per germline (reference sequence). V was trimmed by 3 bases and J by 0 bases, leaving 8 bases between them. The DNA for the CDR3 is TGTGCCTGGAGGAATAGCGCGAACACCGGGGAGCTGTTTTTT. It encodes CAWRNSANTGELFF.

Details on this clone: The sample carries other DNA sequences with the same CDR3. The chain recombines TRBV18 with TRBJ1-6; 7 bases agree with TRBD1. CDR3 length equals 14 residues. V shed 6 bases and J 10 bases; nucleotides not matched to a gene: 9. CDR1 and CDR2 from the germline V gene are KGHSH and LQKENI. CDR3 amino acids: CASSPTGERSPLHF. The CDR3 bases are TGTGCCAGCTCGCCTACAGGGGAACGATCACCCCTCCACTTT.

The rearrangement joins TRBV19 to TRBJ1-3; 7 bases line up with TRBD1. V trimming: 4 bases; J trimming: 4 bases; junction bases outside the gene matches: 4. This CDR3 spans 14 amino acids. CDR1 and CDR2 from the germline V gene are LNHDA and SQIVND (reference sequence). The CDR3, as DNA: TGTGCCAGTAGTAGACAGGGTTCGGGAAACACCATATATTTT. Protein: CASSRQGSGNTIYF. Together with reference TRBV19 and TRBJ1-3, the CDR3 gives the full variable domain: DGGITQSPKYLFRKEGQNVTLSCEQNLNHDAMYWYRQDPGQGLRLIYYSQIVNDFQKGDIAEGYSVSREKKESFPLTVTSAQKNPTAFYLCASSRQGSGNTIYFGEGSWLTVV.

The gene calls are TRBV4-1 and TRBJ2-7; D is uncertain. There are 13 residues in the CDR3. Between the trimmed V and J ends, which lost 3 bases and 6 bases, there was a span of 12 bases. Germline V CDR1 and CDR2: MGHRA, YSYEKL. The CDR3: CASSQARPSEQYF. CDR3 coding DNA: TGCGCCAGCAGCCAGGCCCGACCTAGCGAGCAGTACTTC.

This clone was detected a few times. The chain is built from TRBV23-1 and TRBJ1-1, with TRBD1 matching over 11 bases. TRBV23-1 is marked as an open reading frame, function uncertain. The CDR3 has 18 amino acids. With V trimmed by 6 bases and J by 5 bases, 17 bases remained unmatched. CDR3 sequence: CASRDRGRRVCPDTEAFF. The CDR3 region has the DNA TGCGCCAGCAGGGACAGGGGGCGGCGAGTCTGCCCGGATACTGAAGCTTTCTTT.

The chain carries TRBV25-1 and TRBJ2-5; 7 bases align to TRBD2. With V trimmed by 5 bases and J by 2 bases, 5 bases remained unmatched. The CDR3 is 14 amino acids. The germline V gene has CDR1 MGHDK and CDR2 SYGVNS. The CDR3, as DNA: TGTGCCAGCAGTCTTGGCGGGAGACAAGAGACCCAGTACTTC. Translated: CASSLGGRQETQYF.

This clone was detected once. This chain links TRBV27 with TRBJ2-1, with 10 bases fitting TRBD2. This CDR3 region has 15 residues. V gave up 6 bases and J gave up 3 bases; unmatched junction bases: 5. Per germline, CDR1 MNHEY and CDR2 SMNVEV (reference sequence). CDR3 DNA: TGTGCCAGCAGCCTGACTAGCGGGTACTACAATGAGCAGTTCTTC. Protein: CASSLTSGYYNEQFF.

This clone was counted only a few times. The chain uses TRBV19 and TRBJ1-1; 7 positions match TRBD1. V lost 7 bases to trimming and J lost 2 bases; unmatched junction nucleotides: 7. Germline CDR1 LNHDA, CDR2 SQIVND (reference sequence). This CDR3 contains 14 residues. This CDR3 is CASKGAALNTEAFF. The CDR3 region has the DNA TGTGCCAGTAAGGGGGCAGCGTTAAACACTGAAGCTTTCTTT.

Here the CDR3 reads CASSYGQGETEAFF. The CDR3 nucleotides are TGCGCCAGCAGCTATGGACAGGGGGAGACTGAAGCTTTCTTT. This chain links TRBV5-1 with TRBJ1-1, with TRBD1 matching over 10 bases. With V trimmed by 3 bases and J by 5 bases, 4 bases remained unmatched. CDR3 length: 14 residues. CDR1 is SGHRS, CDR2 YFSETQ, per germline.

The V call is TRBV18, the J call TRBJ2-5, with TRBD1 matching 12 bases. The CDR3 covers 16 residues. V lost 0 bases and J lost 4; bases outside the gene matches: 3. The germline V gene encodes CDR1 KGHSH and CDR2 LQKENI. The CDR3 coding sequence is TGTGCCAGCTCACCACCGGGACAGGGGGCTAGAGAGACCCAGTACTTC. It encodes CASSPPGQGARETQYF.

The CDR3 here is CASSYATGREKLFF. The CDR3 DNA reads as TGCGCCAGCAGCTATGCGACAGGTCGTGAAAAACTGTTTTTT. The chain couples TRBV5-1 to TRBJ1-4; possibly TRBD1 for D (6 bases). V was cut by 3 bases and J by 7 bases, with 13 bases left in between. The CDR3 runs 14 residues. CDR1 is SGHRS and CDR2 is YFSETQ in the germline V gene. The entire variable domain, with the rest obtained from reference TRBV5-1 and TRBJ1-4, is as follows: KAGVTQTPRYLIKTRGQQVTLSCSPISGHRSVSWYQQTPGQGLQFLFEYFSETQRNKGNFPGRFSGRQFSNSRSEMNVSTLELGDSALYLCASSYATGREKLFFGSGTQLSVL.

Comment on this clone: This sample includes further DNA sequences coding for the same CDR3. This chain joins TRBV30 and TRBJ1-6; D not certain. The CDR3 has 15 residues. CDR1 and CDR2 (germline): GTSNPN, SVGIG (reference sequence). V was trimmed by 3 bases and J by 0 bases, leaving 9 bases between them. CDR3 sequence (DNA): TGTGCCTGGAGCCGAACAAGCTCCTATAATTCACCCCTCCACTTT. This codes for CAWSRTSSYNSPLHF. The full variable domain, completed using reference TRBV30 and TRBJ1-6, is SQTIHQWPATLVQPVGSPLSLECTVEGTSNPNLYWYRQAAGRGLQLLFYSVGIGQISSEVPQNLSASRPQDRQFILSSKKLLLSDSGFYLCAWSRTSSYNSPLHFGNGTRLTVT.